The next 3 T cell receptor beta chains were all read from a single sample in a study of T cell responses to AZD1222 COVID-19 vaccine. TCRdb's copy holds only in-frame clones and misses some; the assay was immunoSEQ multiplex PCR. The top ten hold about a sixth of the sample, which has around 100,000 clones, roughly 83% seen once. The starting material was peripheral blood, obtained on day 0 of AZD1222 vaccination. These receptors were taken from an adult in good health.

Of note for this clone: Its ends do not fully match the called genes, so a read error is possible. CDR3 sequence reads: CASRQDQGNTEAFF. The CDR3 bases are TGCGCCAGCAGGCAAGATCAGGGGAACACTGAAGCTTTCTTT. The chain has TRBV4-1 and TRBJ1-1, with D possibly being TRBD1 (5 bases). From germline, CDR1 is MGHRA and CDR2 YSYEKL. This CDR3 region has 14 residues.

The chain combines TRBV28 with TRBJ2-7, with 9 positions matching TRBD2. Germline CDR1 MDHEN, CDR2 SYDVKM. This CDR3 spans 13 amino acids. After removal of 8 bases from V and 5 bases from J, the junction contained 7 bases not matched to a gene. CDR3 in DNA: TGTGCCAGCCGCTATAGCGGGAGCCACGAGCAGTACTTC. Encoded protein: CASRYSGSHEQYF.

In this sample, this clone turned up once. The chain links TRBV12-3 or TRBV12-4 to TRBJ1-2; perhaps TRBD1 as D (6 bases). There are 13 residues in the CDR3. Trimming left V 7 bases short and J 5 bases short, with 14 bases between. CDR3 sequence (DNA): TGTGCCAGCACCCCGGACAGTGCATATGGCTACACCTTC. It translates to CASTPDSAYGYTF.